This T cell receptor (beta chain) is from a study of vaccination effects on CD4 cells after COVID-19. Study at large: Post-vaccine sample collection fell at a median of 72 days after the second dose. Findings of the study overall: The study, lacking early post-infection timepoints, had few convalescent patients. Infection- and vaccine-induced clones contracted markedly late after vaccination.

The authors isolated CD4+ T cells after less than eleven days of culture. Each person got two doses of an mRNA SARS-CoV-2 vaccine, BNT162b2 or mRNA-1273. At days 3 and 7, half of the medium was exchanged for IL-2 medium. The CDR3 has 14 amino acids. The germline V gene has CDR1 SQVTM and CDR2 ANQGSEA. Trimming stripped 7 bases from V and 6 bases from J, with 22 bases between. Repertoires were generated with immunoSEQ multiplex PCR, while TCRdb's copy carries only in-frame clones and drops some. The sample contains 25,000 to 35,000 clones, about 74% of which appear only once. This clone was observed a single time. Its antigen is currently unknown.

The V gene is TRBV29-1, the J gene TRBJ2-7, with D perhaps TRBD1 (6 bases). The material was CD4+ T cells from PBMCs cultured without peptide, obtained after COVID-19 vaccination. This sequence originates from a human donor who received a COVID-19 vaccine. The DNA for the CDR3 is TGCAGCGGGGGGTTCTCTCGGACAGAAGGCGAGCAGTACTTC. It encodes CSGGFSRTEGEQYF.